This TCR beta chain was sequenced for a study of Graves' ophthalmopathy and Graves' hyperthyroidism. TCR beta CDR3 regions were amplified from RNA transcripts. The workflow started with a first-round RT-PCR run with HTBI primers and then moved on to a second-round multiplex PCR. One entry per CDR3 protein results from TCRdb running MiXCR on the multiplex PCR reads. The sample has 350,000 to 400,000 distinct CDR3 sequences; 18% are singletons. CDR1 and CDR2 (germline): MDHEN, SYDVKM. J lost 4 bases, V lost 5 bases, and 4 bases had no gene match. The CDR3 contains 14 residues. The receptor was derived from a woman younger than 30 with Graves' ophthalmopathy. J is TRBJ1-1 and V is TRBV28; 10 bases are a match to TRBD1. Sequenced sample: peripheral blood. CDR3 nucleotide sequence: TGTGCCAGCAGTGCCGGACAGGGGGTCACTGAAGCTTTCTTT. Protein sequence: CASSAGQGVTEAFF.